The 3 T cell receptor beta chains below all came from one sample that was sequenced in a study of T-cell reconstitution after alpha-beta-depleted transplantation in children. This sample's TCRbeta library carried unique molecular identifier barcodes. A single record per CDR3 protein comes from TCRdb applying MiXCR to the PCR reads. The table includes 600,000 to 700,000 distinct CDR3 sequences, about 12% detected once. Sequenced material: PBMCs, taken before TCRalphabeta/CD19-depleted stem cell transplant. Source of these receptors: a girl aged 2 to 9 with congenital amegakaryocytic thrombocytopenia, due to receive a stem cell transplant.

This chain joins TRBV14 and TRBJ2-7; D may correspond to TRBD1 or TRBD2 (5 bases each). CDR1 SGHDN and CDR2 FVKESK come from the germline V gene. V gave up 4 bases and J gave up 3 bases, with 10 bases separating them. The CDR3 length is 13 residues. The CDR3, as DNA: TGTGCCAGCAGCCCGGGACCCCACTACGAGCAGTACTTC. Its translation is CASSPGPHYEQYF.

This clonotype was seen many times. The rearrangement links TRBV29-1 to TRBJ2-7; TRBD1 aligns across 7 bases. Per the germline V gene, CDR1 is SQVTM and CDR2 is ANQGSEA. The length of the CDR3 is 13 residues. V lost 6 bases, J lost 2 bases, and 7 bases stayed unmatched. CDR3 in DNA: TGCAGCGTCTTCCGACAGGGTACCTACGAGCAGTACTTC. Translation: CSVFRQGTYEQYF.

About this clonotype itself: Given a much more abundant clone one base away, this may be a read error. The conserved phenylalanine or tryptophan normally closing the CDR3 is absent here, so this likely arose from a read error. The rearrangement uses TRBV10-3 and TRBJ2-5, with TRBD1 identical over 7 bases. Trimming took 11 bases from V and 0 from J; bases not matched to a gene: 12. The CDR3 covers 15 residues. Looked up from germline, CDR1 is ENHRY and CDR2 is SYGVKD. CDR3 loop: CAATDRDSYQETQYL. In nucleotides, the CDR3 is TGTGCCGCAACAGACCGGGACAGCTACCAAGAGACCCAGTACCTC.